Each of the 4 T cell receptor beta chains below was sequenced from the same sample in a study of lymphopenia after photon versus proton radiotherapy. The data were produced by immunoSEQ multiplex PCR, yet TCRdb's version contains in-frame clones alone and is incomplete. The sample lists more than 70,000 clones, around 88% occurring once. This sample comprised peripheral blood, obtained from a patient treated with proton-based radiotherapy. The receptors here all came from a man between 60 and 75 years old with pancreatic cancer.

This clone was recorded only once. This chain uses TRBV11-3 with TRBJ2-1, with 12 bases matching TRBD2. Per germline, CDR1 SGHNT and CDR2 YENEEA. The J segment lost 7 bases and the V segment lost 1 base, leaving 5 bases of the junction unmatched. This CDR3 has 16 residues. Written as DNA, the CDR3 is TGTGCCAGCAGCTTAGGGACTAGCGGGATAAGAAATGAGCAGTTCTTC. The encoded protein is CASSLGTSGIRNEQFF.

The rearrangement uses TRBV9 and TRBJ2-1; the match to TRBD1 covers 10 bases. This CDR3 is 15 amino acids long. V shed 0 bases, J shed 6 bases, and the junction held 3 bases outside the gene matches. The germline CDR1 and CDR2 sequences are SGDLS and YYNGEE. The CDR3 nucleotides read TGTGCCAGCAGCGTAGTTGGGACAGGGGTCAATGAGCAGTTCTTC. Translation: CASSVVGTGVNEQFF.

The CDR3 DNA follows: TGTGCCAGCAGGGACCTCGGGGAGGAAAAACTGTTTTTT. It encodes CASRDLGEEKLFF. This chain connects TRBV2 to TRBJ1-4, with no clear D. CDR1 and CDR2 from the germline V gene are SNHLY and FYNNEI. The CDR3 extends over 13 amino acids. Trimming left V 6 bases short and J 8 bases short, with 13 bases between.

CDR3 sequence: CASRQGRETQYF. The CDR3 nucleotides are TGTGCCAGCAGACAGGGGCGGGAGACCCAGTACTTC. This chain connects TRBV27 to TRBJ2-5, with 7 positions matching TRBD1. V lost 6 bases and J lost 5; bases outside the gene matches: 3. This CDR3 is built from 12 residues. Per germline, CDR1 MNHEY and CDR2 SMNVEV (reference sequence).